Below, 20 T cell receptor beta chains from the same sample are listed, as sequenced in a study of CD8 T cells in Susac syndrome. When the RNA was reverse transcribed, random hexamers were used with an input of about 0.45 to 1 ug. One entry per CDR3 protein, called by TCRdb with MiXCR from the immunoSEQ multiplex PCR reads. The data hold 150,000 to 200,000 distinct CDR3 sequences, with roughly 96% observed a single time. Sequencing input: CD8+ T cells from PBMCs. All receptors come from a human donor with multiple sclerosis.

The chain employs TRBV29-1 and TRBJ2-2; D unresolved. V was clipped by 7 bases and J by 7 bases, with 10 bases between them. CDR1 SQVTM and CDR2 ANQGSEA come from the germline V gene. This CDR3 comprises 11 residues. The CDR3 here is CSGPIGGELFF. The CDR3 DNA is TGCAGCGGCCCAATAGGCGGGGAGCTGTTTTTT.

The rearrangement uses TRBV6-1 and TRBJ2-2, with 9 bases aligning to TRBD1. V gave up 4 bases and J gave up 3 bases; unmatched junction bases: 3. The CDR3 covers 15 residues. Germline CDR1 and CDR2: MNHNS and SASEGT. The CDR3 loop is CASSGTGVDTGELFF. The CDR3 DNA is TGTGCCAGCAGTGGGACAGGGGTCGACACCGGGGAGCTGTTTTTT.

This chain connects TRBV15 to TRBJ1-2; a possible D gene is TRBD1 (6 bases). This CDR3 region has 13 residues. Germline values: CDR1 LNHNV, CDR2 YYDKDF (reference sequence). V lost 5 bases to trimming and J lost 4 bases, with 11 bases between them. The CDR3 sequence is CATSVDRSYGYTF. DNA for the CDR3: TGTGCCACCAGCGTCGACAGGTCCTATGGCTACACCTTC.

The CDR3 DNA reads TGTGCCAGCAGCTTAGAGACAGGGGGCAAAGAGACCCAGTACTTC. Amino acid sequence: CASSLETGGKETQYF. The genes are TRBV11-2 and TRBJ2-5; 10 nucleotides match TRBD1. J lost 3 bases, V lost 0 bases, and 1 base had no gene match. CDR1 and CDR2 from the germline V gene are SGHAT and FQNNGV. The CDR3 totals 15 residues. The whole variable domain, filled in from reference TRBV11-2 and TRBJ2-5, reads EAGVAQSPRYKIIEKRQSVAFWCNPISGHATLYWYQQILGQGPKLLIQFQNNGVVDDSQLPKDRFSAERLKGVDSTLKIQPAKLEDSAVYLCASSLETGGKETQYFGPGTRLLVL.

The genes are TRBV11-2 and TRBJ2-7; TRBD1 or TRBD2 may be the D gene (5 bases each). Trimming pared 3 bases from V and 2 bases from J, leaving 11 bases between. Germline values: CDR1 SGHAT, CDR2 FQNNGV. The CDR3 runs to 14 residues. In DNA form, the CDR3 reads TGTGCCAGCAGCTTTGGGACGGCCGCCTACGAGCAGTACTTC. Its translation is CASSFGTAAYEQYF.

The genes are TRBV27 and TRBJ2-1; 7 nucleotides align to TRBD1. The CDR3 has 15 residues. V was pared by 6 bases and J by 0 bases, with 5 bases of the junction left unmatched. Per the germline V gene, CDR1 is MNHEY and CDR2 is SMNVEV (reference sequence). CDR3 DNA sequence: TGTGCCAGCAGAGACAGGGTAAACTCCTACAATGAGCAGTTCTTC. Its translation is CASRDRVNSYNEQFF.

This rearrangement joins TRBV28 to TRBJ2-5, with 7 bases fitting TRBD1. CDR1 and CDR2 (germline): MDHEN, SYDVKM. There are 13 residues in the CDR3. V lost 5 bases, J lost 1 base, and 1 base stayed unmatched. In nucleotides, the CDR3 is TGTGCCAGCAGTAGGGGGCCCCAAGAGACCCAGTACTTC. It specifies CASSRGPQETQYF.

This chain uses TRBV7-3 with TRBJ2-1; 9 bases map to TRBD2. Germline lookup yields CDR1 SGHTA and CDR2 FQGTGA. The CDR3 spans 15 residues. The V gene end was trimmed by 5 bases and the J gene end by 4 bases; junction bases not matched to a gene: 6. The CDR3 DNA reads as TGTGCCAGCAGCGCCCTAGCGGGATTGTACAATGAGCAGTTCTTC. Amino acid sequence: CASSALAGLYNEQFF. The variable domain in full, completed from reference TRBV7-3 and TRBJ2-1, reads GAGVSQTPSNKVTEKGKYVELRCDPISGHTALYWYRQSLGQGPEFLIYFQGTGAADDSGLPNDRFFAVRPEGSVSTLKIQRTERGDSAVYLCASSALAGLYNEQFFGPGTRLTVL.

This chain connects TRBV27 to TRBJ2-1, with TRBD1 identical over 7 bases. Germline trimming cut 3 bases from V and 0 bases from J; bases unmatched to any gene: 2. The CDR3 has 15 amino acids. Per the germline V gene, CDR1 is MNHEY and CDR2 is SMNVEV (reference sequence). Here the CDR3 reads CASSLGTVSYNEQFF. In nucleotides, the CDR3 is TGTGCCAGCAGTTTGGGGACAGTCTCCTACAATGAGCAGTTCTTC.

CDR3 sequence: CASSYHRVHLPNTEAFF. DNA for the CDR3: TGTGCCAGCAGCTACCACAGGGTCCACCTACCTAACACTGAAGCTTTCTTT. This rearrangement joins TRBV11-1 to TRBJ1-1; tentative D call: TRBD1 (6 bases). V lost 4 bases, J lost 2 bases, and 20 bases lay in between. This CDR3 region has 17 residues. Germline CDR1 SGHAT, CDR2 FQDESV (reference sequence). The variable domain in full, completed from reference TRBV11-1 and TRBJ1-1, reads EAEVAQSPRYKITEKSQAVAFWCDPISGHATLYWYRQILGQGPELLVQFQDESVVDDSQLPKDRFSAERLKGVDSTLKIQPAELGDSAMYLCASSYHRVHLPNTEAFFGQGTRLTVV.

In its sample, this clonotype was seen a few times. The V call is TRBV19, the J call TRBJ2-7; D may be TRBD1 (5 bases). V was shortened by 9 bases and J by 2 bases, with 11 bases between the two germline ends. This CDR3 comprises 12 residues. The germline gives CDR1 LNHDA, CDR2 SQIVND (reference sequence). CDR3 sequence: CASNRRPYEQYF. Written as DNA, the CDR3 is TGTGCCAGCAACAGGAGACCCTACGAGCAGTACTTC.

This chain uses TRBV7-8 with TRBJ2-2; D is tentatively TRBD1 or TRBD2 (5 bases each). Germline V gene sequence: CDR1 SGHVS, CDR2 FQNEAQ. Trimming left V 3 bases short and J 1 base short, with 9 bases between. CDR3 size: 15 residues. The CDR3 here is CASSFGTVNTGELFF. CDR3 nucleotide sequence: TGTGCCAGCAGCTTCGGGACGGTGAACACCGGGGAGCTGTTTTTT.

The chain recombines TRBV9 with TRBJ2-2; D unclear. V was shortened by 6 bases and J by 1 base, with 7 bases between the two germline ends. CDR3 length equals 13 residues. Per the germline V gene, CDR1 is SGDLS and CDR2 is YYNGEE. For the CDR3, the DNA is TGTGCCAGCAAGCACGGGAACACCGGGGAGCTGTTTTTT. Protein: CASKHGNTGELFF.

The chain joins TRBV11-2 to TRBJ2-7; D unclear. The V end was cut by 0 bases, the J end by 0 bases, with 9 bases between. Looked up from germline, CDR1 is SGHAT and CDR2 is FQNNGV. The CDR3 is 15 residues long. In DNA, the CDR3 is TGTGCCAGCAGCTTAGAGGGCAGTCCCTCCTACGAGCAGTACTTC. Amino acids: CASSLEGSPSYEQYF.

A single count supports this clonotype. The chain carries TRBV18 and TRBJ2-3; D call uncertain. V shed 6 bases and J shed 2 bases, with 18 bases lying between them. Germline-derived CDR1 and CDR2 are KGHSH and LQKENI. The CDR3 is 16 residues long. The chain's CDR3 is CASSPGSSAATDTQYF. The CDR3 DNA sequence: TGTGCCAGCTCCCCCGGGTCCTCAGCTGCCACAGATACGCAGTATTTT.

This clonotype was counted a single time. The J gene is TRBJ1-1, the V gene TRBV6-5; no reliable D call. The CDR3 runs to 13 residues. V was shortened by 6 bases and J by 2 bases, with 10 bases between the two germline ends. Per the germline V gene, CDR1 is MNHEY and CDR2 is SVGAGI. The CDR3 nucleotides are TGTGCCAGCAGGGTTACACTCAACACTGAAGCTTTCTTT. It encodes CASRVTLNTEAFF.

CDR3 residues: CASSSGGEEQYF. CDR3 DNA sequence: TGCGCCAGCAGCTCTGGGGGGGAGGAGCAGTACTTC. This rearrangement joins TRBV5-1 to TRBJ2-7, with 7 bases that match TRBD2. There are 12 residues in the CDR3. Germline V gene data show CDR1 as SGHRS and CDR2 as YFSETQ. V shed 3 bases and J 7 bases; nucleotides not matched to a gene: 4.

V is TRBV7-9 and J is TRBJ2-4, with 10 bases aligning to TRBD1. Germline V gene data show CDR1 as SEHNR and CDR2 as FQNEAQ (reference sequence). This CDR3 has 18 amino acids. The J segment lost 2 bases and the V segment lost 5 bases, leaving 12 bases of the junction unmatched. CDR3 sequence: CASSPGPWTGGTKNIQYF. The CDR3 DNA reads as TGTGCCAGCAGCCCCGGCCCTTGGACAGGGGGGACCAAAAACATTCAGTACTTC.

V and J are TRBV29-1 and TRBJ2-1; D is ambiguous. CDR3 length: 10 residues. The germline V and J ends were trimmed by 4 bases and 8 bases, with 6 bases remaining between them. CDR1 is SQVTM, CDR2 ANQGSEA, per germline. The CDR3 sequence: CSVGSHEQFF. CDR3 sequence (DNA): TGCAGCGTTGGTTCCCATGAGCAGTTCTTC.

The chain combines TRBV2 with TRBJ2-5; no firm D call. Germline-derived CDR1 and CDR2 are SNHLY and FYNNEI. V lost 7 bases to trimming and J lost 5 bases, with 11 bases between them. The CDR3 has 12 amino acids. CDR3 nucleotides: TGTGCCAGCATCCCCCTCGGGGAGACCCAGTACTTC. Protein product: CASIPLGETQYF.